Below are 28 T cell receptor beta chains sequenced from a single sample in a study of T cells in women clearing cervical HPV infection. Sequencing was performed with immunoSEQ multiplex PCR; in TCRdb, only in-frame clones are kept and a portion is missing. Its table records roughly 38,000 clones. The specimen sequenced was blood buffy coat. The receptors shown here come from a woman between 18 and 70 years old with a cervical HPV16 infection that either progressed to CIN3+ or cleared (not recorded which).

This clone is medium-sized by frequency. The read ends 3 residues before the CDR3 terminus; that terminus is restored from the germline J gene. The V and J genes are TRBV29-1 and TRBJ1-1; 12 bases map to TRBD1. J gave up 4 bases and V 8 bases, and 5 bases lay outside the gene matches. CDR1 is SQVTM and CDR2 is ANQGSEA in the germline V gene. This CDR3 is built from 13 residues. Incomplete CDR3 DNA: TGCAGCTCGGGACAGGGGGCCAGCACTGAA. As protein: CSSGQGASTE. The entire CDR3 reads CSSGQGASTEAFF.

Turning to this clone: At one end the junction does not follow the germline gene, possibly because of a read error. The CDR3 is cut off 3 residues early in the read; its end comes from the germline J gene. Other DNA sequences of this sample code for an identical CDR3. The chain has TRBV5-6 and TRBJ2-3; TRBD2 might be the D (5 bases). Germline CDR1 is SGHDT and CDR2 is YYEEEE. CDR3 length: 15 amino acids. The covered CDR3 bases are TGTGCTAGCAGCTCCCTGGGCGGGCCGCCAGATACG. Protein product: CASSSLGGPPDT. The CDR3 in full is CASSSLGGPPDTQYF. The entire variable domain, with the rest obtained from reference TRBV5-6 and TRBJ2-3, is as follows: DAGVTQSPTHLIKTRGQQVTLRCSPKSGHDTVSWYQQALGQGPQFIFQYYEEEERQRGNFPDRFSGHQFPNYSSELNVNALLLGDSALYLCASSSLGGPPDTQYFGPGTRLTVL.

Details on this clone: The read terminates 3 residues ahead of where the CDR3 ends, so the germline J gene completes it. This sequence joins TRBV5-1 and TRBJ1-1; D may be TRBD1 (5 bases). This CDR3 contains 13 residues. V lost 4 bases and J 5 bases, leaving 12 bases between the germline ends. Germline values: CDR1 SGHRS, CDR2 YFSETQ. The CDR3 is CASSGDRGTEAFF. CDR3 bases read: TGCGCCAGCAGCGGTGACAGAGGAACTGAA. Full variable domain (missing parts from reference TRBV5-1 and TRBJ1-1): KAGVTQTPRYLIKTRGQQVTLSCSPISGHRSVSWYQQTPGQGLQFLFEYFSETQRNKGNFPGRFSGRQFSNSRSEMNVSTLELGDSALYLCASSGDRGTEAFFGQGTRLTVV.

A remark on this clone: The observed sequence ends 3 residues before the CDR3 terminus, with the missing tail filled in from the germline J gene. The chain combines TRBV18 with TRBJ1-2, with unresolved D. CDR3 length: 16 residues. Germline V CDR1 and CDR2: KGHSH, LQKENI. Partial CDR3 DNA: TGTGCCAGCTCACCCCTACCGAGGACTAGCACAGATACC. Translating it yields CASSPLPRTSTDT. The whole CDR3 protein reads CASSPLPRTSTDTYTF.

Note on this clone: With the read ending 3 residues before the CDR3 end, the germline J gene is used to fill in that end. This chain links TRBV20-1 with TRBJ1-4; D is perhaps TRBD1 (6 bases). Trimming took 2 bases from V and 7 from J, leaving 11 bases between them. Germline CDR1 and CDR2: DFQATT and SNEGSKA (reference sequence). The CDR3 extends over 13 amino acids. The CDR3 region is CSARTGRGEKLFF. The CDR3 bases that were read are TGCAGTGCTAGAACAGGGAGGGGTGAAAAA.

On this clone: The sequence runs out 3 residues before the end of the CDR3; the remainder is reconstructed from the germline J gene. The chain is built from TRBV19 and TRBJ1-2; TRBD1 matches at 10 bases. CDR3 length equals 18 residues. Germline CDR1 LNHDA, CDR2 SQIVND (reference sequence). The CDR3 bases that were read are TGTGCCAGTAGTATGTCGACAGGGGGCGCGAAAGCCAAAAACATC. It yields the protein CASSMSTGGAKAKNI. The CDR3 reads in full as CASSMSTGGAKAKNIYTF.

With respect to this clone: An end of the junction does not agree with germline; a read error may underlie this. Sequencing ends 3 residues short of the CDR3 end; the germline J gene provides the rest. The gene calls are TRBV30 and TRBJ2-5; TRBD2 matches 10 bases. The germline V gene has CDR1 GTSNPN and CDR2 SVGIG (reference sequence). The CDR3 extends over 14 amino acids. CDR3 DNA, as far as it was read: TGTACCTGGACCTCGCTAGCGGGAGCTGAGACC. Residues: CTWTSLAGAET. The whole CDR3 reads CTWTSLAGAETQYF.

Comments on this clone: With the read ending 3 residues before the CDR3 end, the germline J gene is used to fill in that end. J is TRBJ2-3 and V is TRBV6-2 or TRBV6-3; D may be TRBD2 (6 bases). Germline V gene sequence: CDR1 MNHEY, CDR2 SVGEGT. CDR3 size: 15 residues. The covered CDR3 bases are TGTGCCAGCAGTAAGGTACAGCGGGCCCAAGAGACG. As protein: CASSKVQRAQET. The full CDR3 is CASSKVQRAQETQYF.

A note on this clone: Coverage ceases 3 residues before the CDR3 finishes, and the germline J gene fills in the end. V is TRBV6-1 and J is TRBJ1-4, with a possible D match to TRBD1 (6 bases). The V gene's germline CDR1 is MNHNS and CDR2 SASEGT. This CDR3 region has 16 residues. The covered CDR3 bases are TGTGCCAGCAGTGAAGTGGACAGCTCCTATAATTCACCA. Amino acids: CASSEVDSSYNSP. The whole CDR3 region reads CASSEVDSSYNSPLFF.

CDR3 loop: CASSVNRAGELFF. The part of the CDR3 DNA that was read is TGTGCCAGCAGCGTCAACAGGGCCGGGGAG. V usage is TRBV11-3 and J usage is TRBJ2-2, with D maybe TRBD1 (6 bases). The read ends 3 residues before the CDR3 terminus; that terminus is restored from the germline J gene. V was trimmed by 5 bases and J by 6 bases, leaving 10 bases between them. CDR3 size: 13 residues. Germline CDR1 and CDR2: SGHNT and YENEEA. Together with reference TRBV11-3 and TRBJ2-2, the CDR3 gives the full variable domain: EAGVVQSPRYKIIEKKQPVAFWCNPISGHNTLYWYLQNLGQGPELLIRYENEEAVDDSQLPKDRFSAERLKGVDSTLKIQPAELGDSAVYLCASSVNRAGELFFGEGSRLTVL.

About this clone itself: The read halts 3 residues ahead of the CDR3 end, with the missing end drawn from the germline J gene. This chain joins TRBV30 and TRBJ2-5, with TRBD2 as a possible D gene (6 bases). The CDR3 is made up of 12 amino acids. Germline CDR1 GTSNPN, CDR2 SVGIG (reference sequence). V dropped 3 bases and J dropped 4 bases, with 9 bases sitting between them. The CDR3 protein is CAWSPGGETQYF. CDR3 DNA, as far as it was read: TGTGCCTGGAGCCCCGGGGGAGAGACC.

Regarding this clone: Read coverage stops 3 residues before the CDR3 terminus; the germline J gene supplies the remainder. This sequence joins TRBV19 and TRBJ2-3; a weak D match, TRBD2 (5 bases). Trimming left V 10 bases short and J 2 bases short, with 13 bases between. The length of the CDR3 is 13 residues. CDR1 is LNHDA, CDR2 SQIVND, per germline (reference sequence). The CDR3 here is CATRSLATDTQYF. Incomplete CDR3 DNA: TGTGCCACCCGGAGTCTAGCCACAGATACG.

Concerning this clone: The CDR3 end is not reached by the read, which stops 3 residues before it; the germline J gene fills it in. The rearrangement joins TRBV14 to TRBJ2-3; 9 positions match TRBD2. The V gene's germline CDR1 is SGHDN and CDR2 FVKESK. J gave up 2 bases and V 4 bases, and 19 bases lay outside the gene matches. The CDR3 totals 20 residues. The CDR3 reads CASSPQRLAGPHTSTDTQYF. CDR3 DNA (partial): TGTGCCAGCAGCCCCCAGAGGCTAGCGGGGCCCCATACTTCCACAGATACG. Full variable domain (remainder filled in from reference TRBV14 and TRBJ2-3): EAGVTQFPSHSVIEKGQTVTLRCDPISGHDNLYWYRRVMGKEIKFLLHFVKESKQDESGMPNNRFLAERTGGTYSTLKVQPAELEDSGVYFCASSPQRLAGPHTSTDTQYFGPGTRLTVL.

Worth noting for this clone: The sequenced fragment ends 3 residues before the CDR3 boundary, so the rest is inferred from the germline J gene. This chain connects TRBV5-1 to TRBJ2-1; a possible D gene is TRBD2 (6 bases). The germline V gene encodes CDR1 SGHRS and CDR2 YFSETQ. The CDR3 covers 15 residues. Trimming left V 4 bases short and J 0 bases short, with 11 bases between. The CDR3 bases that were read are TGCGCCAGCAGCCGGGGGTCCAGCTCCTACAATGAG. This gives the protein CASSRGSSSYNE. The complete CDR3 sequence is CASSRGSSSYNEQFF. Variable domain in full (rest from reference TRBV5-1 and TRBJ2-1): KAGVTQTPRYLIKTRGQQVTLSCSPISGHRSVSWYQQTPGQGLQFLFEYFSETQRNKGNFPGRFSGRQFSNSRSEMNVSTLELGDSALYLCASSRGSSSYNEQFFGPGTRLTVL.

Comment on this clone: The read comes to an end 3 residues before the CDR3 does, leaving the germline J gene to fill in the end. The rearrangement joins TRBV10-2 to TRBJ1-2, with TRBD1 matching over 8 bases. Germline-derived CDR1 and CDR2 are WSHSY and SAAADI. There are 15 residues in the CDR3. The CDR3 protein is CASSDTLGDRTGYTF. The sequenced part of the CDR3 DNA is TGCGCCAGCAGTGATACCCTGGGGGACAGGACCGGC.

Regarding this clone: The read falls 3 residues short of the CDR3 end, and the missing part is taken from the germline J gene. The chain links TRBV7-2 to TRBJ1-6; a possible D gene is TRBD1 (6 bases). CDR1 is SGHTA, CDR2 FQGNSA, per germline. Trimming took off 0 bases at V and 4 bases at J, with 10 bases between the two ends. This CDR3 has 16 residues. The CDR3 DNA, read in part, is TGTGCCAGCAGCTTAGCAGGGGGAGGGTATAATTCACCC. Translation: CASSLAGGGYNSP. The CDR3 in full is CASSLAGGGYNSPLHF.

A remark on this clone: The read stops 3 residues short of the end of the CDR3; the missing end is completed from the germline J gene. The V gene is TRBV6-1, the J gene TRBJ2-3; D might be TRBD2 (6 bases). This CDR3 comprises 14 residues. Trimming cost V 3 bases and J 2 bases, with 9 bases left between them. The germline V gene encodes CDR1 MNHNS and CDR2 SASEGT. CDR3 protein: CASSDGGDTDTQYF. Partial CDR3 DNA: TGTGCCAGCAGTGACGGGGGTGACACAGATACG.

Turning to this clone: Read sequence stops 3 residues before the CDR3 end, and the germline J gene provides the missing end. The chain couples TRBV6-1 to TRBJ2-7; TRBD1 might be the D (5 bases). CDR3 length: 16 amino acids. Looked up from germline, CDR1 is MNHNS and CDR2 is SASEGT. V lost 3 bases, J lost 3 bases, and 18 bases lay in between. The covered CDR3 bases are TGTGCCAGCAGTGATCAGGGCCGGGCACTTTACTACGAG. As protein: CASSDQGRALYYE. The full CDR3 reads CASSDQGRALYYEQYF.

About this clone itself: The DNA ends 3 residues before the CDR3 does, and the rest of the CDR3 is filled in from the germline J gene. This chain connects TRBV18 to TRBJ1-5; 7 bases agree with TRBD1. Germline loops: CDR1 KGHSH, CDR2 LQKENI. The ends lost 6 bases at V and 5 bases at J; junction bases unmatched: 7. The CDR3 is made up of 14 amino acids. CDR3: CASSFGDSHQPQHF. The sequenced part of the CDR3 DNA is TGTGCCAGCTCCTTTGGGGACAGCCATCAGCCC.

Concerning this clone itself: With the read ending 3 residues before the CDR3 end, the germline J gene is used to fill in that end. The chain links TRBV6-2 or TRBV6-3 to TRBJ2-4; D might be TRBD1 or TRBD2, each matching 5 bases. Trimming left V 0 bases short and J 4 bases short, with 10 bases between. Per germline, CDR1 MNHEY and CDR2 SVGEGT. This CDR3 contains 15 residues. The DNA read from the CDR3 is TGTGCCAGCAGTTACTCGGGCAGGGAGAAAAACATT. This gives the protein CASSYSGREKNI. The entire CDR3 reads CASSYSGREKNIQYF.

On this clone: The read gets to within 3 residues of the CDR3 end, and the germline J gene fills in the rest. The gene calls are TRBV29-1 and TRBJ2-2; 7 bases match TRBD2. The germline gives CDR1 SQVTM, CDR2 ANQGSEA. The V and J ends lost 5 bases and 5 bases, in that order; junction bases with no gene match: 8. This CDR3 is 14 amino acids long. CDR3 region: CSVSSGTATGELFF. Partial CDR3 DNA: TGCAGCGTTTCGAGCGGGACTGCAACCGGGGAG.

As regards this clone: The CDR3 end lies 3 residues beyond the end of the read and is filled in from the germline J gene. V is TRBV6-1 and J is TRBJ1-5; no reliable D call. Germline V gene lookup returns CDR1 MNHNS and CDR2 SASEGT. The CDR3 is 15 residues long. Trimming took off 3 bases at V and 3 bases at J, with 12 bases between the two ends. CDR3 loop: CASSDGGYDNQPQHF. CDR3 bases read: TGTGCCAGCAGTGATGGAGGGTATGACAATCAGCCC.

On this clone: The observed sequence ends 3 residues before the CDR3 terminus, with the missing tail filled in from the germline J gene. V gene TRBV18 combines with J gene TRBJ2-2; tentatively, D is TRBD2 (6 bases). This CDR3 is built from 15 residues. Germline V gene data show CDR1 as KGHSH and CDR2 as LQKENI. V was pared by 3 bases and J by 4 bases, with 12 bases between. The sequenced CDR3 bases are TGTGCCAGCTCACCCCTTCCCGGGGGCACCGGGGAG. Translated: CASSPLPGGTGE. The full CDR3 protein is CASSPLPGGTGELFF.

With regard to this clone: The read comes to an end 3 residues before the CDR3 does, leaving the germline J gene to fill in the end. The rearrangement joins TRBV12-3 or TRBV12-4 to TRBJ1-2; unclear D gene. The ends were cut back, 1 base at V and 4 bases at J, with 4 bases in the middle. CDR3 size: 12 residues. The covered CDR3 bases are TGTGCCAGCAGTTTAGAAGGCTATGGC. This gives the protein CASSLEGYG. In full, the CDR3 reads CASSLEGYGYTF.

As to this clone: The read gets to within 3 residues of the CDR3 end, and the germline J gene fills in the rest. The chain joins TRBV20-1 to TRBJ1-3; maybe TRBD1 (5 bases). CDR3 size: 12 residues. Germline-derived CDR1 and CDR2 are DFQATT and SNEGSKA (reference sequence). Trimming cost V 6 bases and J 7 bases, with 13 bases left between them. This CDR3 is CSALDRSNTIYF. CDR3 bases read: TGCAGTGCCTTAGACAGATCTAACACC.

Note on this clone: The CDR3 end lies 3 residues beyond the end of the read and is filled in from the germline J gene. The chain carries TRBV2 and TRBJ2-3; D possibly corresponds to TRBD2 (5 bases). The CDR3 length is 12 residues. The germline gives CDR1 SNHLY, CDR2 FYNNEI. Deletions cut 5 bases from V and 6 bases from J, with 9 bases between. The CDR3 here is CASSRGTDTQYF. CDR3 DNA (partial): TGTGCCAGCAGTCGGGGAACGGATACG.

In the case of this clone: The CDR3 is cut off 3 residues early in the read; its end comes from the germline J gene. The V and J genes are TRBV7-3 and TRBJ2-2; the D gene is possibly TRBD1 (5 bases). CDR3 length: 15 residues. V gave up 4 bases and J gave up 1 base, with 10 bases separating them. The germline V gene encodes CDR1 SGHTA and CDR2 FQGTGA. CDR3 loop: CASSSQGRNTGELFF. The sequenced CDR3 bases are TGTGCCAGCAGCTCTCAGGGAAGGAACACCGGGGAG.

To note about this clone: Read coverage stops 3 residues before the CDR3 terminus; the germline J gene supplies the remainder. The rearrangement joins TRBV19 to TRBJ2-7; 14 positions match TRBD2. The CDR3 loop spans 19 amino acids. Trimming cost V 5 bases and J 2 bases; bases outside gene matches: 14. Germline lookup yields CDR1 LNHDA and CDR2 SQIVND (reference sequence). CDR3 residues: CASSLKLGLAGVSAYEQYF. The DNA read from the CDR3 is TGTGCCAGTAGTCTCAAACTGGGACTAGCGGGAGTATCGGCCTACGAG.